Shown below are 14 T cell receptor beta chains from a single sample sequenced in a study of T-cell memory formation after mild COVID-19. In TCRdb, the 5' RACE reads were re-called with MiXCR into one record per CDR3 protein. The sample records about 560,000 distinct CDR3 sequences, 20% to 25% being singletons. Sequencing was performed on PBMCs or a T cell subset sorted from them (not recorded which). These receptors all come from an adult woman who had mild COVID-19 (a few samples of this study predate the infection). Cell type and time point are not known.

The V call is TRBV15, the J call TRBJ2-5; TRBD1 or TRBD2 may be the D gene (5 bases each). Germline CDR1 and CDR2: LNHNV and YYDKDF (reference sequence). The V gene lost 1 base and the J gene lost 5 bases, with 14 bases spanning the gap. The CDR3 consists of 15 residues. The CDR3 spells CATSRGGGPRETQYF. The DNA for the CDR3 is TGTGCCACCAGCAGAGGGGGCGGGCCCCGCGAGACCCAGTACTTC.

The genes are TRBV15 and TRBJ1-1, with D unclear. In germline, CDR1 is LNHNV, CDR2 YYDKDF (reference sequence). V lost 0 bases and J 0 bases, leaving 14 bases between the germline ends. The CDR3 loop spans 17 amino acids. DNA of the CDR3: TGTGCCACCAGCAGAGAGATAGAGGCGAGACTGAACACTGAAGCTTTCTTT. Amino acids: CATSREIEARLNTEAFF.

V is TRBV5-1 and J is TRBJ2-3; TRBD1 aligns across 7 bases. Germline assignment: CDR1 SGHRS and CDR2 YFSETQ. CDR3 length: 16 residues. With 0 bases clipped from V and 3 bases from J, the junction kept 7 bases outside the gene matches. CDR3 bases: TGCGCCAGCAGCTTGGGGGACAGCCACCTTACAGATACGCAGTATTTT. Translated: CASSLGDSHLTDTQYF.

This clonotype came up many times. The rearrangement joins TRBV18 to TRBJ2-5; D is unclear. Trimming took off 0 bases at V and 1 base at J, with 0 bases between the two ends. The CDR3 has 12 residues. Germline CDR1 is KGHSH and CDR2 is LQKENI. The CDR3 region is CASSPPQETQYF. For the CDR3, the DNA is TGTGCCAGCTCACCACCCCAAGAGACCCAGTACTTC.

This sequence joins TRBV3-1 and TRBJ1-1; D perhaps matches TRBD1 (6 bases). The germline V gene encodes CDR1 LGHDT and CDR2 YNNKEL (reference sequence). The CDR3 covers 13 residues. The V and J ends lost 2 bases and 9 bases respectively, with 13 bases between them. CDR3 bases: TGTGCCAGCAGCCAACAGGGGAGGGCGAAAGCTTTCTTT. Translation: CASSQQGRAKAFF. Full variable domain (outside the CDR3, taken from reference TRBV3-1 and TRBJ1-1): DTAVSQTPKYLVTQMGNDKSIKCEQNLGHDTMYWYKQDSKKFLKIMFSYNNKELIINETVPNRFSPKSPDKAHLNLHINSLELGDSAVYFCASSQQGRAKAFFGQGTRLTVV.

CDR3 region: CASKNTGAAYEQYF. The CDR3 DNA is TGTGCCAGCAAAAATACAGGGGCGGCCTACGAGCAGTACTTC. The gene calls are TRBV6-5 and TRBJ2-7; 7 nucleotides align to TRBD1. CDR3 length equals 14 residues. Germline lookup yields CDR1 MNHEY and CDR2 SVGAGI. With V trimmed by 7 bases and J by 2 bases, 8 bases remained unmatched.

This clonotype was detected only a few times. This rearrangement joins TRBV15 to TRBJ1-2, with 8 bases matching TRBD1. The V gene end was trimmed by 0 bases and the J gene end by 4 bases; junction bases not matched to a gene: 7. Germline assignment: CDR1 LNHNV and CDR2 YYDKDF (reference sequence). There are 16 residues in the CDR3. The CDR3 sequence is CATSRDQTGAAYGYTF. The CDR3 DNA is TGTGCCACCAGCAGAGATCAGACAGGGGCTGCCTATGGCTACACCTTC.

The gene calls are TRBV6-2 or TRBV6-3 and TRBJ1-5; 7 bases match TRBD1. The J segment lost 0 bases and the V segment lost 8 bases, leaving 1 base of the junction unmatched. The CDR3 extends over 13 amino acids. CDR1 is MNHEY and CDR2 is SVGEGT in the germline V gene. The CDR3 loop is CASGTVSNQPQHF. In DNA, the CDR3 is TGTGCCAGCGGGACAGTTAGCAATCAGCCCCAGCATTTT.

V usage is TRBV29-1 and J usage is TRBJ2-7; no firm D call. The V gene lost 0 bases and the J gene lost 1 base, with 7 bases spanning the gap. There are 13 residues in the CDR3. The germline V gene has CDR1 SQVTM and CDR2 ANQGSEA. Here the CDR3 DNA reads TGCAGCGTTGAAGATAAGCATTCCTACGAGCAGTACTTC. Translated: CSVEDKHSYEQYF.

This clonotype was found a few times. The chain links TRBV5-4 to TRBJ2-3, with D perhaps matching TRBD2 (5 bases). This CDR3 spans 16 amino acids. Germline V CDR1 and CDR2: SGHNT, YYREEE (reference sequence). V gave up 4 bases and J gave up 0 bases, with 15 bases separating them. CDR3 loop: CASSLGLSYSTDTQYF. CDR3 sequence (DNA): TGTGCCAGCAGCCTCGGACTCTCTTATAGCACAGATACGCAGTATTTT. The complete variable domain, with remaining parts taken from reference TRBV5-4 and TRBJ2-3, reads ETGVTQSPTHLIKTRGQQVTLRCSSQSGHNTVSWYQQALGQGPQFIFQYYREEENGRGNFPPRFSGLQFPNYSSELNVNALELDDSALYLCASSLGLSYSTDTQYFGPGTRLTVL.

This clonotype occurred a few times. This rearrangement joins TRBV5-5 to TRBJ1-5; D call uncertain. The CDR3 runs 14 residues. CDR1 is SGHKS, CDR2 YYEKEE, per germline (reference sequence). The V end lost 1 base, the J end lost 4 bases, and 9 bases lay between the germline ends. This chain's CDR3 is CASSLFAGNQPQHF. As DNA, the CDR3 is TGTGCCAGCAGCTTGTTTGCGGGAAATCAGCCCCAGCATTTT.

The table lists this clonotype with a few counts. CDR3 DNA sequence: TGTGCCAGCAGTTACTCGATGGAGTTTCGCGAAAAACTGTTTTTT. Protein sequence: CASSYSMEFREKLFF. The chain carries TRBV6-5 and TRBJ1-4; D unresolved. The germline V and J ends were trimmed by 0 bases and 8 bases, with 13 bases remaining between them. CDR1 and CDR2 (germline): MNHEY, SVGAGI. The CDR3 spans 15 residues.

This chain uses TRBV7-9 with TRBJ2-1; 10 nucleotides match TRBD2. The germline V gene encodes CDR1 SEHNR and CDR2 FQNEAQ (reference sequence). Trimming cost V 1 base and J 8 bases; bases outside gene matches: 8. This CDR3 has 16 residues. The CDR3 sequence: CASSLVLAGVSDEQFF. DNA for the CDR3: TGTGCCAGCAGCTTAGTTCTAGCGGGAGTCAGCGATGAGCAGTTCTTC.

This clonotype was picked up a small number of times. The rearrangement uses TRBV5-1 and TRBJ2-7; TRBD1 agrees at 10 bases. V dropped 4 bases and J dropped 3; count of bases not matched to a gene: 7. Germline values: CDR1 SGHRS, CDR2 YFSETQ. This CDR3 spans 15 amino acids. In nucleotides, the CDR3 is TGCGCCAGCAGCCCTAGGACAGGGGGAGTCTACGAGCAGTACTTC. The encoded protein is CASSPRTGGVYEQYF. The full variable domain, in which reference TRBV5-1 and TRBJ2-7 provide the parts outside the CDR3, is KAGVTQTPRYLIKTRGQQVTLSCSPISGHRSVSWYQQTPGQGLQFLFEYFSETQRNKGNFPGRFSGRQFSNSRSEMNVSTLELGDSALYLCASSPRTGGVYEQYFGPGTRLTVT.